This section outlines one T cell receptor beta chain sequence together with its context. Its antigen is as yet unknown. The sorting of PBMCs gave CD4+ and CD8+ T cells. Extraction of RNA preceded its reverse transcription into cDNA, which served as the sequencing template. The data were produced by immunoSEQ multiplex PCR, yet TCRdb's version contains in-frame clones alone and is incomplete. The top ten clones hold about 4.4% of a sample with approximately 150,000 clones, about 60% of them seen once. The sample belongs to a study of CD8+ T cells in alopecia areata. Study-level findings and limits: Whereas mice showed it more clearly, TCR sharing across patients was murkier, possibly because of HLA. Scalp specimens additionally yield sequences from normal skin's resident alphabeta T cells. Compared with normal scalp, lesional scalp had higher clonality and more expanded CD8+ clones.

V shed 0 bases and J shed 2 bases, with 15 bases lying between them. In germline, CDR1 is SGHVS, CDR2 FNYEAQ. The CDR3 extends over 17 amino acids. The receptor was isolated from a human donor in good health. Sample: CD4+ T cells sorted from blood. J is TRBJ2-3 and V is TRBV7-6; D possibly corresponds to TRBD2 (6 bases). In DNA, the CDR3 is TGTGCCAGCAGCTTAGCGTTGGGGGAGGTAACCACAGATACGCAGTATTTT. Translation gives CASSLALGEVTTDTQYF.